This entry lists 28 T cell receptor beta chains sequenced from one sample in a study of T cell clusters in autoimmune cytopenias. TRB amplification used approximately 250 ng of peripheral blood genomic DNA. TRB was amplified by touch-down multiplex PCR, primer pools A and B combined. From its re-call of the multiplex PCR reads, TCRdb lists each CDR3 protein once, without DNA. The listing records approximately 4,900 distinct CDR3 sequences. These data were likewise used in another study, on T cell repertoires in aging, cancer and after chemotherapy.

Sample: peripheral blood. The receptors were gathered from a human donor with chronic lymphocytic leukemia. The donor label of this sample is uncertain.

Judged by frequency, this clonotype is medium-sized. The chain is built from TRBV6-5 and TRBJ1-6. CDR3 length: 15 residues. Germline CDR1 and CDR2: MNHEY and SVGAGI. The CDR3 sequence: CASSYGVFNHSPLHF.

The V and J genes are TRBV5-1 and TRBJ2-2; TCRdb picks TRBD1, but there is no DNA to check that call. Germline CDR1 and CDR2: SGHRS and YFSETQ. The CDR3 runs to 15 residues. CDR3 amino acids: CASSATTGNTGELFF. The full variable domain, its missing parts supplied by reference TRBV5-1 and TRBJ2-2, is KAGVTQTPRYLIKTRGQQVTLSCSPISGHRSVSWYQQTPGQGLQFLFEYFSETQRNKGNFPGRFSGRQFSNSRSEMNVSTLELGDSALYLCASSATTGNTGELFFGEGSRLTVL.

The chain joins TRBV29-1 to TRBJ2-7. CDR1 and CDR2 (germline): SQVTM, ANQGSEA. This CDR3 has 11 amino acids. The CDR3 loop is CSVWILGEQYF.

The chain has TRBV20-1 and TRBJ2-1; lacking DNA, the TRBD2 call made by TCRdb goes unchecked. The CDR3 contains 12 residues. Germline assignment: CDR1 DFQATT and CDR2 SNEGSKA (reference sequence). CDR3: CSARDGRDQQFF.

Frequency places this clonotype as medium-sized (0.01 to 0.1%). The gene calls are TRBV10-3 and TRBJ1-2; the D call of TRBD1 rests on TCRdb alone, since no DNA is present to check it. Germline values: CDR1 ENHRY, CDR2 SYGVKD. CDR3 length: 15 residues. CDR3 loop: CAISGYGTGNYGYTF.

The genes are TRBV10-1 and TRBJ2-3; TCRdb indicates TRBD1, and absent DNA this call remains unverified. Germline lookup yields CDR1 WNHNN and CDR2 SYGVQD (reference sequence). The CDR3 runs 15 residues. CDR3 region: CASSDRGSSTDTQYF.

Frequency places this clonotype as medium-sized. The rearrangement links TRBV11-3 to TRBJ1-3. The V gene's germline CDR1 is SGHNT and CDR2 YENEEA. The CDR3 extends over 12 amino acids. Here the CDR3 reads CASTDGGNTIYF. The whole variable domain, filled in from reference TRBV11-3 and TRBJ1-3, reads EAGVVQSPRYKIIEKKQPVAFWCNPISGHNTLYWYLQNLGQGPELLIRYENEEAVDDSQLPKDRFSAERLKGVDSTLKIQPAELGDSAVYLCASTDGGNTIYFGEGSWLTVV.

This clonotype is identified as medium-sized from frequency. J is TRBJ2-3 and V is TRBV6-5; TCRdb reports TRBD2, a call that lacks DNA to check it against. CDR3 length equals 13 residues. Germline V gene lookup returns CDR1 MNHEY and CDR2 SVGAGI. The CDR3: CASGRAAGGTQYF.

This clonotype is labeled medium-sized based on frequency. The CDR3 sequence is CASSGQFIVSTDTQYF. V gene TRBV6-5 combines with J gene TRBJ2-3; TCRdb proposes TRBD1, but this gene call is untestable without DNA. Germline V lookup: CDR1 MNHEY, CDR2 SVGAGI. The CDR3 has 16 amino acids.

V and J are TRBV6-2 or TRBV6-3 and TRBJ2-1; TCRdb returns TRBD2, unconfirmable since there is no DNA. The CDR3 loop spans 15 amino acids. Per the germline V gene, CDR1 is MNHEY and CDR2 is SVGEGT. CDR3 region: CASTIRTSGGNEQFF.

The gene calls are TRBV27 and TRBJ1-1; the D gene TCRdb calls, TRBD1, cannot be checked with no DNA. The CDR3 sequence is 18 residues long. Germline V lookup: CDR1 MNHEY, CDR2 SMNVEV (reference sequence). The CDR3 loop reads CASSQVVDRGKTPGRAFF.

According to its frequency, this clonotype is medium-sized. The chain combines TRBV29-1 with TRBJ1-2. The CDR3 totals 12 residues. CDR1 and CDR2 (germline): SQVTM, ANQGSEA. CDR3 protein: CSVSGSNYGYTF.

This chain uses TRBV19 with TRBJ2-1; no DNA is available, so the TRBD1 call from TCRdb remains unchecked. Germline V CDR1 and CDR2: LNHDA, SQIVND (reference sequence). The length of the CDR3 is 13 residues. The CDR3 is CASSMARGFEQFF.

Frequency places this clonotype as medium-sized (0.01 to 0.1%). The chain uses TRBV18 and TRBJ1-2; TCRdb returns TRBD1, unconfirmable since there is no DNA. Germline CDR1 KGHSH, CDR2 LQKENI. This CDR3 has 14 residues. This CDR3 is CASSPAGQDYGYTF.

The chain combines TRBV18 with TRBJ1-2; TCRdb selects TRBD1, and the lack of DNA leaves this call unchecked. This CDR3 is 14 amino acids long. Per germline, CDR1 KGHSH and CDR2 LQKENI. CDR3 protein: CASLTRGPNYGYTF.

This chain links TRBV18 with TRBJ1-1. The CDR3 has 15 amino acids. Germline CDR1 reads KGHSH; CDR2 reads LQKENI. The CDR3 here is CASSPRTSSDTEAFF.

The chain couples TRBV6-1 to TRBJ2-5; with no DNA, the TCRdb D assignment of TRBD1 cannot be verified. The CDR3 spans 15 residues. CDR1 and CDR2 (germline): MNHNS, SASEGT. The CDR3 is CASRDRGYAWETQYF.

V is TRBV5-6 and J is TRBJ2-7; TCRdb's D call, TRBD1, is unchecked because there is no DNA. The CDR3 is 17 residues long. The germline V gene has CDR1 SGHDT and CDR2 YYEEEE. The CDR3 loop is CASSLGGPGSVSYEQYF.

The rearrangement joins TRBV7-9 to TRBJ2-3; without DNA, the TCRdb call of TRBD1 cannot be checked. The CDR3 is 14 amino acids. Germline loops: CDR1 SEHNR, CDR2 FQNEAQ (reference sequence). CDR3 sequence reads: CASSLGQGGDTQYF.

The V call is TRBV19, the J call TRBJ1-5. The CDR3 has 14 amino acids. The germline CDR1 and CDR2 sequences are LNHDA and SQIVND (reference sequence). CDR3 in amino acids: CASSIVDRNQPQHF.

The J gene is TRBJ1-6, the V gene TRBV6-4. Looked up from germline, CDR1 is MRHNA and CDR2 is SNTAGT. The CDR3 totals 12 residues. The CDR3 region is CASSASYSPLHF.

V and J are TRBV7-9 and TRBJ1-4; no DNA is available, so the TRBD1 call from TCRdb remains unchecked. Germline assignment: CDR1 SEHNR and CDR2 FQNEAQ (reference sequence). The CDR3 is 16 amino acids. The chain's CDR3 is CASSDRRRTNNEKLFF.

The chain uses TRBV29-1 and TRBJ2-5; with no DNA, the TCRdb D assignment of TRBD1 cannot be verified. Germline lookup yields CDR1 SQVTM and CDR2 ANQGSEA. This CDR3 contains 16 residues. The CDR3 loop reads CSGLPTGTGWGETQYF. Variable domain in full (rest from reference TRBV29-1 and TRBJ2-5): SAVISQKPSRDICQRGTSLTIQCQVDSQVTMMFWYRQQPGQSLTLIATANQGSEATYESGFVIDKFPISRPNLTFSTLTVSNMSPEDSSIYLCSGLPTGTGWGETQYFGPGTRLLVL.

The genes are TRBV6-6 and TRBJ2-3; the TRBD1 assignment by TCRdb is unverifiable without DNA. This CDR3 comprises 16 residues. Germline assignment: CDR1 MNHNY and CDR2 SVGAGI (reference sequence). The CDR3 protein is CASRLRDAGYPDTQYF.

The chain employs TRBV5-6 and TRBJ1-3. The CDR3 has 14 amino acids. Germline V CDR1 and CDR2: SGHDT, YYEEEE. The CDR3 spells CASSLVGTGNTIYF. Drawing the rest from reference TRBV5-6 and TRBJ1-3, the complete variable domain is DAGVTQSPTHLIKTRGQQVTLRCSPKSGHDTVSWYQQALGQGPQFIFQYYEEEERQRGNFPDRFSGHQFPNYSSELNVNALLLGDSALYLCASSLVGTGNTIYFGEGSWLTVV.

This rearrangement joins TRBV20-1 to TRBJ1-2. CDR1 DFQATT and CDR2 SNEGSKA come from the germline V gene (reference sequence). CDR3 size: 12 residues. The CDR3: CSARGQLYGYTF.

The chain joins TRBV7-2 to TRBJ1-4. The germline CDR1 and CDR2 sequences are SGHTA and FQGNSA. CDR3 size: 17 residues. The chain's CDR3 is CASSPRTSWATNEKLFF.

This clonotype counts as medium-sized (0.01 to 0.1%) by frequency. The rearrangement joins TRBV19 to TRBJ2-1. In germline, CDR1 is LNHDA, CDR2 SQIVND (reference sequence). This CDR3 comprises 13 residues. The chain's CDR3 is CASSIYTSSSKFF. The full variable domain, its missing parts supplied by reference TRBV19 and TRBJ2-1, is DGGITQSPKYLFRKEGQNVTLSCEQNLNHDAMYWYRQDPGQGLRLIYYSQIVNDFQKGDIAEGYSVSREKKESFPLTVTSAQKNPTAFYLCASSIYTSSSKFFGPGTRLTVL.